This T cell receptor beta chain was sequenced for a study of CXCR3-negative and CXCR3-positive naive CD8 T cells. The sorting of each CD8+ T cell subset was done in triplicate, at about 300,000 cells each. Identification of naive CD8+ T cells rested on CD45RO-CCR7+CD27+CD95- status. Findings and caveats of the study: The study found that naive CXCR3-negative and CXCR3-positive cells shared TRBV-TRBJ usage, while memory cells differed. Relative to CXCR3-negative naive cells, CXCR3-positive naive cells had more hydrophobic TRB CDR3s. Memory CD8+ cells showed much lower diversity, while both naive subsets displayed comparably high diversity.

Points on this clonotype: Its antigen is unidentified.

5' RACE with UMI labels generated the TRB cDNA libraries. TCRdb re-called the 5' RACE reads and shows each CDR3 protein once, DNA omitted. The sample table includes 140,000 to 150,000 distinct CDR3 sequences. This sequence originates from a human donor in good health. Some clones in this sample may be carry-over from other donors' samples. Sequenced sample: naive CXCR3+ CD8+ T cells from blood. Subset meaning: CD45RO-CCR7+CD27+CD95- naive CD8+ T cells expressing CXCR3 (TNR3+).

The CDR3 sequence is CASSFDAGYGYTF. The gene calls are TRBV5-1 and TRBJ1-2. The CDR3 is 13 amino acids. Per germline, CDR1 SGHRS and CDR2 YFSETQ.